These 26 T cell receptor beta chains came from one sample sequenced in a study of T-cell memory formation after mild COVID-19 (dated by TCRdb to the early 2020s). Receptor amplification or capture employed 5' RACE. Sequencing took place on an Illumina NovaSeq 6000. TCRdb trimmed the raw reads at Q25, called clones with MiXCR and kept productive beta chains. Each CDR3 protein gets just one entry, which takes the most common genes and DNA from the rows behind it. In all, the sample holds under 110,000 distinct CDR3 sequences, and roughly 12% of those were seen once. The ten largest clones represent more than 25% of the sample. The sample taken for sequencing was PBMCs or a T cell subset sorted from them (not recorded which). The receptors were sampled from an adult woman who had mild COVID-19 (a few samples of this study predate the infection). The sample titles of this study are shuffled in the database, so cell type and time point are left out; the donor was told from shared clones.

This clonotype has a handful of counts. V is TRBV29-1 and J is TRBJ2-7; D might be TRBD2 (6 bases). The CDR3 consists of 13 residues. In germline, CDR1 is SQVTM, CDR2 ANQGSEA. The V and J ends lost 1 base and 1 base respectively, with 8 bases between them. CDR3 coding DNA: TGCAGCGTTGAAGGGGACTCTTCCTACGAGCAGTACTTC. It translates to CSVEGDSSYEQYF.

This clonotype was found many times. The chain combines TRBV6-5 with TRBJ2-3; tentative D call: TRBD2 (6 bases). The germline CDR1 and CDR2 sequences are MNHEY and SVGAGI. The CDR3 is made up of 15 amino acids. Deletions cut 2 bases from V and 1 base from J, with 10 bases between. CDR3 in DNA: TGTGCCAGCAGTTACGCGGGATTGCGCACAGATACGCAGTATTTT. As protein: CASSYAGLRTDTQYF.

This sequence joins TRBV4-1 and TRBJ1-1, with D tentatively TRBD1 (5 bases). The CDR3 is made up of 15 amino acids. CDR1 is MGHRA, CDR2 YSYEKL, per germline. Deletions cut 0 bases from V and 3 bases from J, with 11 bases between. CDR3 coding DNA: TGCGCCAGCAGCCAAGATCCGGGGCGATACACTGAAGCTTTCTTT. Translating it yields CASSQDPGRYTEAFF.

This sequence joins TRBV7-3 and TRBJ2-5, with D unclear. Germline CDR1 and CDR2: SGHTA and FQGTGA. CDR3 size: 17 residues. V was cut by 0 bases and J by 4 bases, with 18 bases left in between. For the CDR3, the DNA is TGTGCCAGCAGCTTAACTTCCTCCCCGAAGGCAGGAGAGACCCAGTACTTC. It specifies CASSLTSSPKAGETQYF.

The chain employs TRBV6-6 and TRBJ1-1; no reliable D call. The germline V and J ends were trimmed by 0 bases and 4 bases, with 6 bases remaining between them. Per germline, CDR1 MNHNY and CDR2 SVGAGI (reference sequence). The CDR3 sequence is 13 residues long. The CDR3 DNA reads as TGTGCCAGCAGTTACTCCCGGGGCACTGAAGCTTTCTTT. Amino acid sequence: CASSYSRGTEAFF.

This clonotype occurred many times. The rearrangement uses TRBV9 and TRBJ1-1; D unresolved. The CDR3 has 13 amino acids. Trimming took 2 bases from V and 1 from J, leaving 6 bases between them. Germline V gene lookup returns CDR1 SGDLS and CDR2 YYNGEE. The CDR3 is CASSVGRNTEAFF. The CDR3 coding sequence is TGTGCCAGCAGCGTCGGAAGGAACACTGAAGCTTTCTTT.

The chain carries TRBV12-3 or TRBV12-4 and TRBJ1-5, with unresolved D. V was clipped by 1 base and J by 0 bases, with 7 bases between them. The CDR3 consists of 15 residues. CDR3 amino acids: CASSLDVSSNQPQHF. The CDR3 DNA sequence: TGTGCCAGCAGTTTAGACGTCAGTAGCAATCAGCCCCAGCATTTT.

The chain has TRBV13 and TRBJ2-6, with D possibly TRBD1 on 6 matching bases. The CDR3 has 16 residues. Germline CDR1 and CDR2: PRHDT and FYEKMQ (reference sequence). With 4 bases removed from V and 0 bases from J, the gap between germline ends came to 10 bases. CDR3 coding DNA: TGTGCCAGCAGCTCACACAGGGACTCTGGGGCCAACGTCCTGACTTTC. It is translated as CASSSHRDSGANVLTF.

The CDR3 coding sequence is TGTGCCAGCAGCACTGACTCTGTGAGGGACATTCAGTACTTC. It codes for CASSTDSVRDIQYF. The chain uses TRBV5-6 and TRBJ2-4; possible D gene TRBD2, 5 bases. V dropped 4 bases and J dropped 8 bases, with 16 bases sitting between them. Germline V gene lookup returns CDR1 SGHDT and CDR2 YYEEEE. The CDR3 sequence is 14 residues long.

This clonotype was counted a few times. CDR3 protein: CASSPPIGVPYNEQFF. CDR3 sequence (DNA): TGTGCCAGCAGCCCCCCCATCGGAGTTCCCTACAATGAGCAGTTCTTC. The J gene is TRBJ2-1, the V gene TRBV11-3; D unresolved. Trimming cost V 5 bases and J 2 bases, with 16 bases left between them. Germline-derived CDR1 and CDR2 are SGHNT and YENEEA. The length of the CDR3 is 16 residues.

V usage is TRBV30 and J usage is TRBJ2-3; TRBD1 or TRBD2 may be the D gene (5 bases each). Germline V lookup: CDR1 GTSNPN, CDR2 SVGIG (reference sequence). V lost 2 bases, J lost 6 bases, and 18 bases lay in between. This CDR3 comprises 15 residues. As DNA, the CDR3 is TGTGCCTGGAGTTGGGGGTCGTACTATGAGGATACGCAGTATTTT. Its translation: CAWSWGSYYEDTQYF.

The J gene is TRBJ2-2, the V gene TRBV30; D is unresolved. The CDR3 loop spans 15 amino acids. V lost 3 bases to trimming and J lost 3 bases, with 14 bases between them. From germline, CDR1 is GTSNPN and CDR2 SVGIG (reference sequence). CDR3 bases: TGTGCCTGGAGGCCCACCGAAAGAGACACCGGGGAGCTGTTTTTT. It is translated as CAWRPTERDTGELFF.

This clonotype was seen more than once but under ten times. V usage is TRBV6-6 and J usage is TRBJ2-3; TRBD2 matches 7 bases. The trim removed 6 bases at V and 4 bases at J, leaving 10 bases unmatched. Germline V gene data show CDR1 as MNHNY and CDR2 as SVGAGI (reference sequence). The CDR3 loop spans 15 amino acids. Written as DNA, the CDR3 is TGTGCCAGCAGACCCCCTCTAGCGGACCCAGATACGCAGTATTTT. Amino acid sequence: CASRPPLADPDTQYF.

The chain carries TRBV6-5 and TRBJ2-5, with D possibly TRBD1 on 6 matching bases. CDR1 and CDR2 (germline): MNHEY, SVGAGI. V was pared by 6 bases and J by 2 bases, with 16 bases between. CDR3 length equals 15 residues. CDR3 protein: CASSPLGGQQETQYF. Here the CDR3 DNA reads TGTGCCAGCAGCCCCCTGGGTGGACAGCAAGAGACCCAGTACTTC.

This chain uses TRBV20-1 with TRBJ2-1, with D tentatively TRBD1 (6 bases). The CDR3 contains 15 residues. Germline assignment: CDR1 DFQATT and CDR2 SNEGSKA (reference sequence). V lost 0 bases to trimming and J lost 4 bases, with 13 bases between them. The CDR3 loop is CSARDQGRVYNEQFF. The DNA of the CDR3 is TGCAGTGCTAGAGACCAGGGGAGAGTATACAATGAGCAGTTCTTC.

This clonotype was counted a few times. The V and J genes are TRBV7-8 and TRBJ2-5; a weak D match, TRBD2 (5 bases). Germline CDR1 is SGHVS and CDR2 is FQNEAQ. Trimming took off 10 bases at V and 5 bases at J, with 17 bases between the two ends. The CDR3 extends over 13 amino acids. In DNA form, the CDR3 reads TGTGCCAACACCCCGGGGAGTTGGGAGACCCAGTACTTC. Protein product: CANTPGSWETQYF.

This clonotype has only a few counts. The chain carries TRBV12-3 or TRBV12-4 and TRBJ2-3; D remains ambiguous. The length of the CDR3 is 13 residues. V was shortened by 5 bases and J by 3 bases, with 9 bases between the two germline ends. Written as DNA, the CDR3 is TGTGCCAGCAGTCCGCGGATTACAGATACGCAGTATTTT. It is translated as CASSPRITDTQYF.

V usage is TRBV9 and J usage is TRBJ2-7; D call uncertain. Germline CDR1 reads SGDLS; CDR2 reads YYNGEE. Trimming stripped 7 bases from V and 3 bases from J, with 11 bases between. The CDR3 runs to 12 residues. This CDR3 is CASGSGDYEQYF. The CDR3 DNA reads TGTGCCAGCGGGTCGGGTGACTACGAGCAGTACTTC.

J is TRBJ1-5 and V is TRBV12-3 or TRBV12-4; D is uncertain. This CDR3 contains 12 residues. Trimming removed 6 bases from V and 4 bases from J, with 7 bases in between. The CDR3 loop reads CASRDGNQPQHF. CDR3 nucleotides: TGTGCCAGCAGGGACGGTAATCAGCCCCAGCATTTT.

This clonotype has just a few counts. V usage is TRBV4-3 and J usage is TRBJ2-5; D might be TRBD1 (5 bases). The CDR3 length is 15 residues. The germline V gene encodes CDR1 LGHNA and CDR2 YSLEER. V was cut by 5 bases and J by 2 bases, with 15 bases left in between. The CDR3 region is CASSTSLRAQETQYF. The CDR3 DNA follows: TGCGCCAGCAGCACCTCGCTCAGGGCACAAGAGACCCAGTACTTC.

This clonotype occurred a few times. CDR3 sequence reads: CASSFTWRGPGANVLTF. CDR3 sequence (DNA): TGCGCCAGCAGCTTTACGTGGCGGGGCCCTGGGGCCAACGTCCTGACTTTC. The rearrangement joins TRBV5-1 to TRBJ2-6, with D perhaps TRBD2 (6 bases). Germline lookup yields CDR1 SGHRS and CDR2 YFSETQ. The CDR3 runs to 17 residues. V dropped 2 bases and J dropped 2 bases, with 14 bases sitting between them.

This clonotype was seen a few times. The CDR3 region has the DNA TGCGCCAGCAGCCATTCTCGAGGGGAGACAGGGGGCAATGAGCAGTTCTTC. Protein sequence: CASSHSRGETGGNEQFF. The rearrangement links TRBV4-1 to TRBJ2-1, with 9 bases identical to TRBD1. The V segment lost 3 bases and the J segment 6 bases; nucleotides outside the gene matches: 12. The V gene's germline CDR1 is MGHRA and CDR2 YSYEKL. The CDR3 is made up of 17 amino acids.

The chain is built from TRBV7-3 and TRBJ2-3; D is unresolved. The CDR3 length is 13 residues. Germline-derived CDR1 and CDR2 are SGHTA and FQGTGA. The V gene lost 5 bases and the J gene lost 5 bases, with 11 bases spanning the gap. As DNA, the CDR3 is TGTGCCAGCAGCACCTGGGGTGGAGATACGCAGTATTTT. Residues: CASSTWGGDTQYF.

There are a few counts of this clonotype. This chain joins TRBV5-1 and TRBJ2-5, with D tentatively TRBD1 or TRBD2 (5 bases each). This CDR3 has 17 amino acids. The V end lost 2 bases, the J end lost 0 bases, and 17 bases lay between the germline ends. Germline V lookup: CDR1 SGHRS, CDR2 YFSETQ. CDR3 sequence (DNA): TGCGCCAGCAGCTTTTTCCCGGGGCCCACGGACCAAGAGACCCAGTACTTC. Translation: CASSFFPGPTDQETQYF.

The J gene is TRBJ1-4, the V gene TRBV30; 7 bases are shared with TRBD1. CDR3 size: 15 residues. The germline gives CDR1 GTSNPN, CDR2 SVGIG (reference sequence). J lost 6 bases, V lost 1 base, and 8 bases had no gene match. In DNA, the CDR3 is TGTGCCTGGAGTGGGAACCCAGGGGGAGATGAAAAACTGTTTTTT. Its translation: CAWSGNPGGDEKLFF.

The chain couples TRBV6-1 to TRBJ2-7, with 11 bases lining up with TRBD1. This CDR3 contains 14 residues. V shed 3 bases, J shed 3 bases, and the junction held 1 base outside the gene matches. From germline, CDR1 is MNHNS and CDR2 SASEGT. This chain's CDR3 is CASSEGTGGYEQYF. The CDR3 DNA is TGTGCCAGCAGTGAGGGGACAGGGGGCTACGAGCAGTACTTC.